This T cell receptor beta chain was sequenced for a study of beta chain features in type 1 diabetes. The CDR3 covers 16 residues. In germline, CDR1 is SGHRS, CDR2 YFSETQ. J lost 2 bases, V lost 4 bases, and 6 bases had no gene match. Study-wide findings and caveats: Whether TCRB rearrangement is influenced by HLA type went unresolved here. People with Type 1 diabetes carried modestly yet significantly shorter TCRB CDR3s in all four CD4+ subsets.

One heparinised draw, averaging about 110 mL, was taken per donor. By way of CD45RO/CCR7/CD25/CD127/CD95/CD27, the CD4+ regulatory, stem cell-like memory, central memory and naive cells were sorted. Points on this clone: Its antigen is currently unknown.

The entirety of the isolated RNA underwent reverse transcription, so expressed TCRB transcripts were sequenced. This table comes from immunoSEQ multiplex PCR, and its TCRdb copy is limited to in-frame clones, with some not included. The sample holds about 160,000 clones, around 8.4% seen once. The chain carries TRBV5-1 and TRBJ2-7; 13 bases match TRBD2. The clonotype was recovered from a woman younger than 30 with type 1 diabetes. Sequencing input: central memory CD4+ T cells from blood. The CDR3 loop is CASSATSGGAAYEQYF. The CDR3 DNA reads as TGCGCCAGCAGCGCAACTAGCGGGGGGGCCGCCTACGAGCAGTACTTC.